The T cell receptor beta chain described here comes from a study of T-cell reconstitution after alpha-beta-depleted transplantation in children. Library preparation (for TCRbeta) was performed with unique molecular identifiers. TCRdb itself ran the PCR reads through MiXCR, one entry per CDR3 protein. Of roughly 250,000 distinct CDR3 sequences listed, around 7.8% are singletons. V was trimmed by 7 bases and J by 0 bases, leaving 16 bases between them. Germline CDR1 reads DFQATT; CDR2 reads SNEGSKA (reference sequence). The CDR3 covers 14 residues. Many counts were recorded for this clonotype. The gene calls are TRBV20-1 and TRBJ2-7; D is unresolved. The material was PBMCs, mostly from graft donor cells, obtained 180 days after TCRalphabeta/CD19-depleted stem cell transplant. This clonotype was sampled from a male patient between 5 and 17 years old who had a stem cell transplant for acute lymphoblastic leukemia, so the T cells may come from the graft donor. As DNA, the CDR3 is TGCAGTGTAAGTCCCCTGGTCGGCTCCTACGAGCAGTACTTC. It translates to CSVSPLVGSYEQYF.